The subject of this entry is one T cell receptor beta chain. Antigen: not known. Running of the assay took place at deep level. When replicate PCRs were run on unsorted PBMC, they used 300 ng DNA, 25,000 to 35,000 T cell genomes. Per the study methods: Filtering was not the same, since immunoSEQ gave junction-only sequences without quality scores. Sequenced by immunoSEQ multiplex PCR; TCRdb stores in-frame clones only, minus some. V, J and clone size derive from that table, while D and trimming were established from the DNA sequence. The sample consists of 450,000 to 500,000 clones, over 70% of them appearing once. The sample comes from a study of shared clonotypes between healthy human individuals. The study's findings and limits: Sample collection involved blood only; tissue repertoires are likely different.

The CDR3 is 17 amino acids. The rearrangement uses TRBV12-1 and TRBJ2-6; the tabulated D call, TRBD2, remains unverified against the DNA. TRBV12-1 is a documented pseudogene. The TCR comes from a woman aged 40-49 years in good health. Some clones in this sample may be carry-over from other donors' samples. What was sequenced was PBMCs. CDR3 DNA: TGTGCCAGCAGCCCCGAGGGTGTACAAAGTCGGGCCAACGTCCTGACTTTC. Residues: CASSPEGVQSRANVLTF.